The clone carrying this T cell receptor (beta chain) was observed a few times. As yet, its antigen is unknown. This sample was taken from a study of CD8 T cells in ankylosing spondylitis. Study results and caveats: Ankylosing spondylitis blood appeared to be characterized by a TCR beta motif of 8 or 9 highly homologous variants.

Using its own MiXCR run on the 5' RACE reads, TCRdb lists one record per CDR3 protein. Among 220,000 or so distinct CDR3 sequences, approximately 16% were seen once, and the ten largest hold approximately 46%. The origin of this receptor is a male donor with ankylosing spondylitis. Sequencing used blood, either unsorted or a sorted T cell fraction (not recorded which).

The CDR3 DNA follows: TGTGCCAGCAGTGCAATTCTCCAGAGCTACGAGCAGTACTTC. Its protein product is CASSAILQSYEQYF. The chain recombines TRBV6-2 or TRBV6-3 with TRBJ2-7; D uncertain. The V and J ends lost 5 bases and 3 bases respectively, with 14 bases between them. The germline gives CDR1 MNHEY, CDR2 SVGEGT. The CDR3 loop spans 14 amino acids.